Listed here is a single TCR beta chain. Its antigen remains undetermined. Base qualities are not recorded, but no much larger clone differs from it by a single base. Stable Graves' hyperthyroidism was defined as no progression to ophthalmopathy during 18 months of follow-up. Hyperthyroidism patients were aged 18 to 65 years and newly diagnosed, with disease duration of less than 2 months. Exclusion was applied to patients with uncontrolled infections, other autoimmune diseases, pregnancy or lactation. Diagnoses were based on clinical symptoms, serum thyroxine and TRAb, thyroid ultrasound and orbital computed tomography. PBMCs were separated from over 9 ml of fresh peripheral blood using Ficoll-Paque density gradient centrifugation. Total RNA was extracted with Trizol reagent, and quality was checked on an Agilent 2100 Bioanalyzer. The CDR3 holds 15 amino acids from the cysteine to the phenylalanine. Only CDR3 DNA is held: 45 bases, read in frame from base 1. CDR1 and CDR2 are drawn from the germline V gene: MNHNS, SASEGT. Trimming removed 6 bases from V and 2 bases from J; the gene matches leave 4 bases unexplained.

The sample originates from a study of T cells in Graves' hyperthyroidism and ophthalmopathy (dated by TCRdb to the late 2010s). With respect to the entire study: Peripheral blood samples were taken at the time of initial diagnosis, prior to any treatment. Prospective prediction of ophthalmopathy was tested in an independent validation cohort of 18 to 20 hyperthyroidism patients and some 17 patients who later progressed to ophthalmopathy. The paper describes TCR Vbeta CDR3 sequencing of 120 to 150 peripheral blood samples, made up of roughly 45 ophthalmopathy patients, around 73 hyperthyroidism patients and roughly 17 progressor patients. The roughly 94 discovery patients were randomly split 7:3 into training and test sets. TCR V-J signatures able to tell the groups apart were searched for in a discovery cohort of 90 to 100 patients, of whom under 45 had Graves' ophthalmopathy and around 58 had stable Graves' hyperthyroidism. After blood sampling, hyperthyroidism patients were treated with methimazole at a starting dose of 30 mg daily, and ophthalmopathy patients were treated with high-dose intravenous methylprednisolone. In about 6 Graves' hyperthyroidism patients, the study also compared T-cell repertoires from thyroid tissue with T-cell repertoires from blood. Findings and caveats that apply to the study as a whole: In validation, the model predicted progression to ophthalmopathy a median of about 6 months before onset, with 65% to 71% sensitivity and roughly 72% specificity. A model built on a 13 V-J signature distinguished ophthalmopathy from stable hyperthyroidism, reaching roughly 88% sensitivity and about 81% specificity in cross-validation and 80%/75% in testing. No statistical method was used to set the sample size in advance, and investigators knew the group allocation. Blood samples also contained most of the expanded thyroid clonotypes (frequency above 0.001), which suggests that blood repertoires may reflect thyroid immune responses.

Amplification of TCR beta CDR3 regions was carried out from RNA transcripts. The TCR CDR3 was subjected to a first round of RT-PCR using the HTBI primer set and the Qiagen OneStep RT-PCR kit. A second multiplex PCR round built the libraries, followed by size selection and purification. Sequencing of the libraries was done on an Illumina HiSeq2000 using paired-end 100 bp reads. The original pipeline was this. SOAPnuke was used to process the raw data, throwing out any read that contained adapters or uncalled bases, had a mean Phred below 15, or lacked an exact constant-primer or identifier match. COPE v1.2.5 was used to merge the high-quality paired reads, and each unique nucleotide sequence was defined as a clonotype. MiTCR v1.1 was used to align clonotypes to the IMGT TRBV, TRBD and TRBJ reference segments. The analysis included only V-J combinations with a frequency above 0.0001, which together covered more than 99% of the repertoires. A TCS score was defined as the ratio of F50 (clonal expansion) to E x V (chaos), with BLOSUM62-based TCRdist applied between CDR3 peptides within each V-J. Welch's t-statistics and random forest reduced roughly 530 V-J features to 10 to 15, which were used in a naive Bayes classifier (R e1071). TCRdb handled the public reads itself, with Q25 trimming in fastp and clone calling in MiXCR, and kept productive beta chains. Rows with a matching CDR3 protein are joined into one entry that keeps the most common DNA and genes. The V and J calls were not made by the authors but by TCRdb's processing. In this sample the table shows about 560,000 distinct CDR3 sequences, 16% of which occur a single time. The ten largest clones add up to around 18% of the sample.

Input material: blood. The V gene is TRBV6-1 and the J gene is TRBJ2-1, with 10 central nucleotides matching TRBD2. This clonotype was obtained from a woman aged 18 to 35 with Graves' hyperthyroidism. The sequence in DNA is TGTGCCAGCAGACCTAGCGGGAGCGCCTACAATGAGCAGTTCTTC. The translation is CASRPSGSAYNEQFF.